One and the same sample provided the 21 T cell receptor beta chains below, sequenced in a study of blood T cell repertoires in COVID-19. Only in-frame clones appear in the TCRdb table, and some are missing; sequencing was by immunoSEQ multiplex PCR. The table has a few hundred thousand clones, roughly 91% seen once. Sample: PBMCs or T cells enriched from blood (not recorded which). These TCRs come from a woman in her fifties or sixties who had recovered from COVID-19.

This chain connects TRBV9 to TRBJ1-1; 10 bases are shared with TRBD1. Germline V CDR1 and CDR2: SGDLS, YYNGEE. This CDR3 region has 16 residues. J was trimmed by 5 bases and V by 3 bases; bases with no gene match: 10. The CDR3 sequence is CASSDDIGTGDTEAFF. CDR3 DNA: TGTGCCAGCAGCGACGACATTGGGACAGGGGATACTGAAGCTTTCTTT.

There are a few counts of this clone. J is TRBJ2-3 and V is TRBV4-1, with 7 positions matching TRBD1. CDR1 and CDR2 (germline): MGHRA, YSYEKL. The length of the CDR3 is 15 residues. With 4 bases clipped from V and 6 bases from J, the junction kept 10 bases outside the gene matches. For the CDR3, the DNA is TGCGCCAGCAGCCTCGGACAGGCTCGCTCGGATACGCAGTATTTT. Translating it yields CASSLGQARSDTQYF.

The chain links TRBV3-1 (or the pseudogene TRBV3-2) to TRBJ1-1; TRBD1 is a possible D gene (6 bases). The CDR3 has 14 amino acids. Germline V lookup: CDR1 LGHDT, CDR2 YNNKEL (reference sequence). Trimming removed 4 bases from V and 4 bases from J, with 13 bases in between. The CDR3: CASSLRGGGTEAFF. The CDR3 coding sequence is TGTGCCAGCAGCCTAAGGGGAGGGGGCACTGAAGCTTTCTTT.

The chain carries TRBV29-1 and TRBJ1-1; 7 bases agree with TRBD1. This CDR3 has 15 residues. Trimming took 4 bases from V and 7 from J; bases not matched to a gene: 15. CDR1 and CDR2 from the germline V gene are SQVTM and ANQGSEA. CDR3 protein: CSVVSAGGSSFEAFF. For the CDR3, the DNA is TGCAGCGTTGTATCGGCAGGGGGTTCGTCATTTGAAGCTTTCTTT.

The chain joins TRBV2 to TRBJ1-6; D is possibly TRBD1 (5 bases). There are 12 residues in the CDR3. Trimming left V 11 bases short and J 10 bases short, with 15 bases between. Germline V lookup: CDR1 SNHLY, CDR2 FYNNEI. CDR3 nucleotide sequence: TGTGCCGGAACCCAGTGGGGCTCACCCCTCCACTTT. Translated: CAGTQWGSPLHF.

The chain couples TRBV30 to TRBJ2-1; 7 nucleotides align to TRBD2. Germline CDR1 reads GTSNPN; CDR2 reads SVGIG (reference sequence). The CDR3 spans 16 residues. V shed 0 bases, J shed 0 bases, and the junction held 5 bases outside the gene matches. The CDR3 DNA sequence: TGTGCCTGGAGTGTCACCGGGAGGCACTCCTACAATGAGCAGTTCTTC. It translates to CAWSVTGRHSYNEQFF.

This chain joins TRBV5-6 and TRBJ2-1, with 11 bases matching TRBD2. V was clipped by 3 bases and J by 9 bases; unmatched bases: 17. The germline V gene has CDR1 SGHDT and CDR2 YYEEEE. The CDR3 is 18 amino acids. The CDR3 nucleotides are TGTGCCAGCAGCTCTTCTCTAGCGGGAGGCCCAAAGTCGACTGAGCAGTTCTTC. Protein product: CASSSSLAGGPKSTEQFF.

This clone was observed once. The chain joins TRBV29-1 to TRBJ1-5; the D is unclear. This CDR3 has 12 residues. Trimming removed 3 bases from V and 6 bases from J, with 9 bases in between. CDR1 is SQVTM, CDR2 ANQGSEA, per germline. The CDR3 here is CSVEEAGQPQHF. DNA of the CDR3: TGCAGCGTTGAGGAGGCCGGTCAGCCCCAGCATTTT.

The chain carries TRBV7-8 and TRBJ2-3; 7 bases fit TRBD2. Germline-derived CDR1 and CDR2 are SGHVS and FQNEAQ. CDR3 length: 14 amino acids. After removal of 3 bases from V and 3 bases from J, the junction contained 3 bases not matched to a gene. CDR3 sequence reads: CASSFSGGTDTQYF. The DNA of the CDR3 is TGTGCCAGCAGCTTCTCCGGGGGGACAGATACGCAGTATTTT.

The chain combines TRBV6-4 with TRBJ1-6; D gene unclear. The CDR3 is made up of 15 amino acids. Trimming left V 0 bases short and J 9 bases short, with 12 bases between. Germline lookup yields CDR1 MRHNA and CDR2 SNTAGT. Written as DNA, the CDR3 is TGTGCCAGCAGTGACTCCGGGGTTTACGGTTCACCCCTCCACTTT. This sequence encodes CASSDSGVYGSPLHF.

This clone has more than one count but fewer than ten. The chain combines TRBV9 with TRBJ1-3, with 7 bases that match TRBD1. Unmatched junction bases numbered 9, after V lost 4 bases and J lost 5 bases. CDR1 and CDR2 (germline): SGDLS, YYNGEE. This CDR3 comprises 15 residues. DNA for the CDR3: TGTGCCAGCAGCCCCTGGACAGGTATTAGAAACACCATATATTTT. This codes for CASSPWTGIRNTIYF.

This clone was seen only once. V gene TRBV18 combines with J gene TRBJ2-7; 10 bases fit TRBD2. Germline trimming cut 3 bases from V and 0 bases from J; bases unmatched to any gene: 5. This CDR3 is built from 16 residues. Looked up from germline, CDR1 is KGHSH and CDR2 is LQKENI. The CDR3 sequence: CASSPGLAELSYEQYF. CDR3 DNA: TGTGCCAGCTCACCCGGACTAGCGGAGCTCTCCTACGAGCAGTACTTC.

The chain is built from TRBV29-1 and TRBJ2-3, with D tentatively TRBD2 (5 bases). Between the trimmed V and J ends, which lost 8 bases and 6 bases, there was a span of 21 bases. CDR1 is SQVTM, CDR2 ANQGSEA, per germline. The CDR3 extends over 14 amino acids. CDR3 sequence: CSIPFRTGGDTQYF. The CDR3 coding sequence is TGCAGCATTCCCTTTAGGACCGGCGGGGATACGCAGTATTTT.

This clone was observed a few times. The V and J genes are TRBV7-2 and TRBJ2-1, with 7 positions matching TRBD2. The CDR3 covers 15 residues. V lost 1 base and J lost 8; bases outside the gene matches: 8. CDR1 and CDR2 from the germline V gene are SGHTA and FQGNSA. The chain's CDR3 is CASSLDGRSRHEQFF. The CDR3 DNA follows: TGTGCCAGCAGCTTAGACGGGAGGTCCCGACATGAGCAGTTCTTC.

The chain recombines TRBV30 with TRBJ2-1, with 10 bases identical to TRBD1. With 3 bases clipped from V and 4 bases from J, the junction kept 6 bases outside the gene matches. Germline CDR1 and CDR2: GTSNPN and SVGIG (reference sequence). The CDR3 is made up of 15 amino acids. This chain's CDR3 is CAWRPGQGPYNEQFF. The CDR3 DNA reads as TGTGCCTGGAGGCCGGGACAGGGGCCGTACAATGAGCAGTTCTTC.

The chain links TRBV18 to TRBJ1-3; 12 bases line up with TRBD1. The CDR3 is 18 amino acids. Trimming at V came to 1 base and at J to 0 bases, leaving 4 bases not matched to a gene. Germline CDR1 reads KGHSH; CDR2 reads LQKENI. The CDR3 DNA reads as TGTGCCAGCTCACCACGGGGGACAGGGGGCCCCTCTGGAAACACCATATATTTT. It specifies CASSPRGTGGPSGNTIYF.

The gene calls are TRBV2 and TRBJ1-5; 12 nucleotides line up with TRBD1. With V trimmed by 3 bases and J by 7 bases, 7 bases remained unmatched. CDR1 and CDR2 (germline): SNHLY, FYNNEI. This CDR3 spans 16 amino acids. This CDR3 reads CASSEAGTGGGQPQHF. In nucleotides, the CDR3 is TGTGCCAGCAGTGAGGCCGGGACAGGGGGCGGGCAGCCCCAGCATTTT. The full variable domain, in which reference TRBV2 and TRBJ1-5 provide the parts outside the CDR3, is EPEVTQTPSHQVTQMGQEVILRCVPISNHLYFYWYRQILGQKVEFLVSFYNNEISEKSEIFDDQFSVERPDGSNFTLKIRSTKLEDSAMYFCASSEAGTGGGQPQHFGDGTRLSIL.

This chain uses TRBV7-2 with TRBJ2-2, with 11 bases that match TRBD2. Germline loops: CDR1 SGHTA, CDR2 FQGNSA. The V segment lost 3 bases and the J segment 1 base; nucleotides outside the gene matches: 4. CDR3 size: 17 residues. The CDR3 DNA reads TGTGCCAGCAGCTTCGTAGCGGGAGGGAAGAACACCGGGGAGCTGTTTTTT. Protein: CASSFVAGGKNTGELFF.

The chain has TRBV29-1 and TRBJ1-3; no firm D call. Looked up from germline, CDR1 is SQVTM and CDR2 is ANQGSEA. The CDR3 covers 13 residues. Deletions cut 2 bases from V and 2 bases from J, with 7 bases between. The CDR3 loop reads CSVEKAAGNTIYF. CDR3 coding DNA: TGCAGCGTTGAAAAGGCGGCTGGAAACACCATATATTTT.

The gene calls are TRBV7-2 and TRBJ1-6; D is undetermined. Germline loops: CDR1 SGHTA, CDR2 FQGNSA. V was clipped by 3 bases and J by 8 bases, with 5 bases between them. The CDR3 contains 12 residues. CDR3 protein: CASSFTYSPLHF. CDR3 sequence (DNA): TGTGCCAGCAGCTTCACATATTCACCCCTCCACTTT.

The CDR3 DNA sequence: TGTGCCAGCAAGGGACTAGCGGGACACAATACCTACGAGCAGTACTTC. As protein: CASKGLAGHNTYEQYF. The chain links TRBV28 to TRBJ2-7, with 13 bases lining up with TRBD2. The CDR3 spans 16 residues. J lost 2 bases, V lost 7 bases, and 8 bases had no gene match. Looked up from germline, CDR1 is MDHEN and CDR2 is SYDVKM.